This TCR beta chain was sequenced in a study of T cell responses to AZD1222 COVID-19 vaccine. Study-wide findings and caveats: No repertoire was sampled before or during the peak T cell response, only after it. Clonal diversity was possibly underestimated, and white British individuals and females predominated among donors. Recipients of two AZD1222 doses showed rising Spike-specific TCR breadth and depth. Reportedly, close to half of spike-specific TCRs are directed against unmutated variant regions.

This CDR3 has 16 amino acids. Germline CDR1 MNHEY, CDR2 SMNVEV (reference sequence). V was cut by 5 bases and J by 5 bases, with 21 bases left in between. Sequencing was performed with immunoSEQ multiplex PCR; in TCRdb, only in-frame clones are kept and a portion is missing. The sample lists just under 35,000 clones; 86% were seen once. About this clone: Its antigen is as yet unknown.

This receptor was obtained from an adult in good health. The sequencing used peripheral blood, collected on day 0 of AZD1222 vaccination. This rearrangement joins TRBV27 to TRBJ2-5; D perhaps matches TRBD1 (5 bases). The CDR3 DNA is TGTGCCAGCAGTCACGCAAGGGGCGGAGACCCGGAGACCCAGTACTTC. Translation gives CASSHARGGDPETQYF.